This T cell receptor beta chain was identified during a study of shared clonotypes between healthy human individuals. To note about this clone: The antigen is not known.

The data were produced by immunoSEQ multiplex PCR, yet TCRdb's version contains in-frame clones alone and is incomplete. The sample lists approximately 2,300,000 clones; around 93% were seen once. The CDR3 spans 15 residues. Losses at the gene ends were 4 bases for V and 6 bases for J; bases not matched to a gene: 11. From germline, CDR1 is MNHEY and CDR2 SVGAGI. Study conclusions and caveats: Sampling was confined to blood; repertoires within tissues likely differ.

Sequences were obtained from naive CD4+ T cells from PBMCs. Subset noted: CD45RA+ positively selected. This clonotype was sampled from a man younger than 30 in good health. Some clones in this sample may be carry-over from other donors' samples. This chain links TRBV6-5 with TRBJ1-1, with 7 bases matching TRBD1. For the CDR3, the DNA is TGTGCCAGCAGTTTCAATCCGGGACAGCTTTCTGAAGCTTTCTTT. This sequence encodes CASSFNPGQLSEAFF.